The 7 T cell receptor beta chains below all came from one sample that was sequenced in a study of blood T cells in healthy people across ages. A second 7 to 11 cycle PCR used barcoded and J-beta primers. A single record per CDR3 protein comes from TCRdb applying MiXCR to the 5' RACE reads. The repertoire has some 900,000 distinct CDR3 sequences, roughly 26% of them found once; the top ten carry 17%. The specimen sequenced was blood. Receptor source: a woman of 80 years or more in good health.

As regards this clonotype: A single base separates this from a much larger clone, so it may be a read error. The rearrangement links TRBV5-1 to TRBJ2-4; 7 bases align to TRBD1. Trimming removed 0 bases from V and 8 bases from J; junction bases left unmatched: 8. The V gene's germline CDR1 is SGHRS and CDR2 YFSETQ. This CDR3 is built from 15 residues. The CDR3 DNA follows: TGCGCCAGCAGCTTGGGACAGGGTTTTAAGGACATTCAGTACTTC. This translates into CASSLGQGFKDIQYF.

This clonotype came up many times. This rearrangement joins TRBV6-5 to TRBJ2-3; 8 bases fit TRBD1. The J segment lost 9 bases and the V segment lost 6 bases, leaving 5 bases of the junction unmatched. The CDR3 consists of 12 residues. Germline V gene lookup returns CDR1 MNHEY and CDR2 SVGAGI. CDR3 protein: CASSTDRGTQYF. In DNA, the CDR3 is TGTGCCAGCAGCACCGACAGGGGAACGCAGTATTTT.

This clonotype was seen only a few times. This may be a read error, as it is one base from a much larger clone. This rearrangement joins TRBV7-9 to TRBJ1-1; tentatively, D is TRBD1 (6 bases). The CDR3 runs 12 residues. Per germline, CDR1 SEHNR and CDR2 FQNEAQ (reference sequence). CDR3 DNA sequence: TGTGCCAGCAGGGGCCGGGACACAGAAGCTTTCTTT. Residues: CASRGRDTEAFF.

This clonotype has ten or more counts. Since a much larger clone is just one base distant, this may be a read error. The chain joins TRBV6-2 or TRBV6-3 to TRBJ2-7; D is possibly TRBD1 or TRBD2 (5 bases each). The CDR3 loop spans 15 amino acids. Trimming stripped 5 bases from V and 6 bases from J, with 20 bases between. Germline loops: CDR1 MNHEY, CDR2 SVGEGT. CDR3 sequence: CASSRRGARGGEQYF. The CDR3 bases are TGTGCCAGCAGTAGACGGGGCGCCCGAGGCGGCGAGCAGTACTTC.

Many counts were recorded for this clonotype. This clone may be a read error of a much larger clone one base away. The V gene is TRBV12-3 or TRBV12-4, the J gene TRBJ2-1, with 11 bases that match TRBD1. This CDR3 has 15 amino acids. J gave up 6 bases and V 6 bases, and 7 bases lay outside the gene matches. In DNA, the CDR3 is TGTGCCAGCAGCAAGGTCGGGACAGGGGGCAATGAGCAGTTCTTC. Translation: CASSKVGTGGNEQFF.

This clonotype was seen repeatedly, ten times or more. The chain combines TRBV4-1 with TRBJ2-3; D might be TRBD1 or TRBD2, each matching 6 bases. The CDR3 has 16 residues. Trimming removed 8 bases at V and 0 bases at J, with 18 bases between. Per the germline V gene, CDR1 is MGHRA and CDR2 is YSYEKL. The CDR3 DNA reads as TGCGCCAGCGGACGAATAGGGGGGCGGAGCACAGATACGCAGTATTTT. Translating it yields CASGRIGGRSTDTQYF.

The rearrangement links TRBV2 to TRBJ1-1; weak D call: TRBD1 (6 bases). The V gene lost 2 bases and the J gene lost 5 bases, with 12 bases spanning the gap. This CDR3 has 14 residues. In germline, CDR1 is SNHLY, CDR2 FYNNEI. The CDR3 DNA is TGTGCCAGCAGTGAAACGGGGGGCTGGACTGAAGCTTTCTTT. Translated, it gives CASSETGGWTEAFF.